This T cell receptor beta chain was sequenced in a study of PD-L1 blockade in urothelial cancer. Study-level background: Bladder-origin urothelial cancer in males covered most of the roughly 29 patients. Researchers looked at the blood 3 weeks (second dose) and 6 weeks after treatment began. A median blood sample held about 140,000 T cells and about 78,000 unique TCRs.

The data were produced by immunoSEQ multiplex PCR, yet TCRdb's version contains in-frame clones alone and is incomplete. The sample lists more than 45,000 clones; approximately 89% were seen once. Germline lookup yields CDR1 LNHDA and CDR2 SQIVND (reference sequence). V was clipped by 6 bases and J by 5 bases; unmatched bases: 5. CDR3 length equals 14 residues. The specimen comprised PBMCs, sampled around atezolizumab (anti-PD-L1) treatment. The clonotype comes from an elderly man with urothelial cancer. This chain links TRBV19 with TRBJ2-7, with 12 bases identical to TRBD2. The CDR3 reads CASRPSGRGDEQYF. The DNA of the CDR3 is TGTGCCAGTAGACCTAGCGGGAGGGGCGACGAGCAGTACTTC.